The 31 T cell receptor beta chains below were found in one sample sequenced in a study of OX40 agonist ivuxolimab in advanced cancers. Sequenced by immunoSEQ multiplex PCR; TCRdb stores in-frame clones only, minus some. Of under 70,000 clones listed, roughly nine tenths are singletons. Sequencing used CD4+ or CD8+ T cells sorted from blood, obtained in a trial of the OX40 agonist ivuxolimab. Receptor source: an adult with an advanced solid tumor such as melanoma, head and neck, liver or kidney cancer.

In nucleotides, the CDR3 is TGTGCCAGTCAGACAGGTGCAACTAATGAAAAACTGTTTTTT. Protein sequence: CASQTGATNEKLFF. This sequence joins TRBV19 and TRBJ1-4; the D gene is possibly TRBD1 (6 bases). There are 14 residues in the CDR3. The germline V gene has CDR1 LNHDA and CDR2 SQIVND (reference sequence). Trimming left V 8 bases short and J 0 bases short, with 10 bases between.

In DNA form, the CDR3 reads TGTGCCAGTAGTCGGACGCGGGAGGAGATCGGGGAGCTGTTTTTT. Translated: CASSRTREEIGELFF. This chain uses TRBV19 with TRBJ2-2; 8 bases match TRBD2. The germline V gene encodes CDR1 LNHDA and CDR2 SQIVND (reference sequence). V trimming: 5 bases; J trimming: 7 bases; junction bases outside the gene matches: 9. The CDR3 is 15 amino acids.

The chain carries TRBV5-1 and TRBJ2-5; D is undetermined. Germline values: CDR1 SGHRS, CDR2 YFSETQ. Trimming removed 1 base at V and 0 bases at J, with 10 bases between. This CDR3 has 15 residues. The CDR3 protein is CASSLLVLHQETQYF. The CDR3, as DNA: TGCGCCAGCAGCTTGCTAGTTCTCCACCAAGAGACCCAGTACTTC. The entire variable domain, with the rest obtained from reference TRBV5-1 and TRBJ2-5, is as follows: KAGVTQTPRYLIKTRGQQVTLSCSPISGHRSVSWYQQTPGQGLQFLFEYFSETQRNKGNFPGRFSGRQFSNSRSEMNVSTLELGDSALYLCASSLLVLHQETQYFGPGTRLLVL.

The gene calls are TRBV27 and TRBJ2-2; perhaps TRBD1 as D (5 bases). This CDR3 has 14 amino acids. From germline, CDR1 is MNHEY and CDR2 SMNVEV (reference sequence). V lost 3 bases to trimming and J lost 1 base, with 6 bases between them. The CDR3 DNA reads TGTGCCAGCAGTTTCAGGGTGAACACCGGGGAGCTGTTTTTT. Protein product: CASSFRVNTGELFF.

J is TRBJ1-1 and V is TRBV27; D remains ambiguous. CDR1 and CDR2 from the germline V gene are MNHEY and SMNVEV (reference sequence). The CDR3 contains 13 residues. Trimming removed 3 bases at V and 11 bases at J, with 16 bases between. CDR3 in amino acids: CASSFLDVGGAFF. The CDR3 nucleotides are TGTGCCAGCAGTTTTTTGGACGTGGGAGGCGCTTTCTTT.

The chain joins TRBV27 to TRBJ2-7, with D possibly TRBD2 on 5 matching bases. The CDR3 extends over 14 amino acids. The germline V and J ends were trimmed by 3 bases and 5 bases, with 14 bases remaining between them. CDR1 MNHEY and CDR2 SMNVEV come from the germline V gene (reference sequence). The CDR3 protein is CASSLLRDNDEQYF. The CDR3 DNA reads as TGTGCCAGCAGTTTGTTGAGGGATAATGACGAGCAGTACTTC.

This chain connects TRBV4-3 to TRBJ1-4; D is undetermined. This CDR3 has 15 residues. Germline values: CDR1 LGHNA, CDR2 YSLEER. V shed 4 bases and J shed 7 bases, with 16 bases lying between them. In DNA form, the CDR3 reads TGCGCCAGCAGCCCTACGGGCTTTCCTTCTGAAAAACTGTTTTTT. As protein: CASSPTGFPSEKLFF.

The table lists this clone with a count of one. The chain combines TRBV11-2 with TRBJ2-7; D is unclear. V was shortened by 4 bases and J by 4 bases, with 17 bases between the two germline ends. CDR1 SGHAT and CDR2 FQNNGV come from the germline V gene. This CDR3 region has 15 residues. The CDR3 spells CASSSLGYLYYEQYF. Here the CDR3 DNA reads TGTGCCAGCAGCTCCTTAGGCTACTTATATTACGAGCAGTACTTC.

The chain carries TRBV2 and TRBJ2-7; D is ambiguous. This CDR3 is built from 15 residues. Germline-derived CDR1 and CDR2 are SNHLY and FYNNEI. The ends were cut back, 2 bases at V and 0 bases at J, with 11 bases in the middle. CDR3 sequence reads: CASSEWRSSSYEQYF. In nucleotides, the CDR3 is TGTGCCAGCAGTGAATGGCGGAGTAGCTCCTACGAGCAGTACTTC.

The chain carries TRBV9 and TRBJ1-3; 9 bases fit TRBD1. V was pared by 2 bases and J by 4 bases, with 1 base of the junction left unmatched. Germline CDR1 reads SGDLS; CDR2 reads YYNGEE. The length of the CDR3 is 14 residues. Here the CDR3 DNA reads TGTGCCAGCAGCGTCGGGACAGGGGGAAACACCATATATTTT. Its protein is CASSVGTGGNTIYF.

The V and J genes are TRBV6-5 and TRBJ2-7; D is possibly TRBD2 (6 bases). The CDR3 has 14 residues. Germline V gene lookup returns CDR1 MNHEY and CDR2 SVGAGI. Trimming stripped 6 bases from V and 0 bases from J, with 12 bases between. CDR3: CASSPVRGSYEQYF. The CDR3 nucleotides are TGTGCCAGCAGCCCCGTGCGGGGCTCCTACGAGCAGTACTTC.

V is TRBV6-5 and J is TRBJ1-2; 7 bases are shared with TRBD1. Per germline, CDR1 MNHEY and CDR2 SVGAGI. The V segment lost 0 bases and the J segment 5 bases; nucleotides outside the gene matches: 6. CDR3 length: 15 amino acids. CDR3 DNA sequence: TGTGCCAGCAGTTACTCGGGGACAGCACCGTATGGCTACACCTTC. Residues: CASSYSGTAPYGYTF.

The chain recombines TRBV6-6 with TRBJ1-4; D unresolved. The V gene's germline CDR1 is MNHNY and CDR2 SVGAGI (reference sequence). This CDR3 is 15 amino acids long. Trimming removed 2 bases at V and 3 bases at J, with 10 bases between. The CDR3 bases are TGTGCCAGCAGTTACGAACGGGGTGCTAATGAAAAACTGTTTTTT. Encoded protein: CASSYERGANEKLFF.

This clone was seen more than once but under ten times. V usage is TRBV5-1 and J usage is TRBJ1-4; no clear D gene. CDR3 length equals 14 residues. The germline gives CDR1 SGHRS, CDR2 YFSETQ. Trimming cost V 2 bases and J 0 bases, with 5 bases left between them. The CDR3 DNA reads TGCGCCAGCAGCTTCTTCGCAACTAATGAAAAACTGTTTTTT. Translated: CASSFFATNEKLFF.

This chain uses TRBV28 with TRBJ2-7; a weak D match, TRBD1 (6 bases). This CDR3 spans 14 amino acids. Germline V gene sequence: CDR1 MDHEN, CDR2 SYDVKM. The ends were cut back, 7 bases at V and 1 base at J, with 14 bases in the middle. The DNA of the CDR3 is TGTGCCAGCATCGGGACATCACAATCCTACGAGCAGTACTTC. This translates into CASIGTSQSYEQYF. The full variable domain, rest sourced from reference TRBV28 and TRBJ2-7, is DVKVTQSSRYLVKRTGEKVFLECVQDMDHENMFWYRQDPGLGLRLIYFSYDVKMKEKGDIPEGYSVSREKKERFSLILESASTNQTSMYLCASIGTSQSYEQYFGPGTRLTVT.

This clone occurred a few times. The chain couples TRBV9 to TRBJ2-1; the D gene could be TRBD1 or TRBD2 (6 bases each). The CDR3 loop spans 17 amino acids. The V gene's germline CDR1 is SGDLS and CDR2 YYNGEE. Trimming shortened V by 3 bases and J by 1 base, and 17 bases separated the two germline ends. The CDR3 DNA reads TGTGCCAGCAGCGCTGGCGGGACAAGCGGGTCCTACAATGAGCAGTTCTTC. It specifies CASSAGGTSGSYNEQFF.

In DNA form, the CDR3 reads TGTGCCACCTCACCCCTCCACTTT. Amino acids: CATSPLHF. This sequence joins TRBV28 and TRBJ1-6; no firm D call. CDR3 size: 8 residues. Germline V lookup: CDR1 MDHEN, CDR2 SYDVKM. Trimming cost V 10 bases and J 10 bases, with 2 bases left between them.

This clone was detected once. As DNA, the CDR3 is TGTGCCAGCAGCTTGGGGGGAGAAGCTTTCTTT. Translating gives CASSLGGEAFF. The chain joins TRBV5-6 to TRBJ1-1; unclear D gene. Germline loops: CDR1 SGHDT, CDR2 YYEEEE. Trimming stripped 0 bases from V and 8 bases from J, with 5 bases between. The CDR3 consists of 11 residues.

The V call is TRBV14, the J call TRBJ2-7, with 10 bases aligning to TRBD2. Losses at the gene ends were 2 bases for V and 2 bases for J; bases not matched to a gene: 3. This CDR3 has 15 residues. Germline CDR1 SGHDN, CDR2 FVKESK. This CDR3 reads CASSQPLAGTYEQYF. The CDR3 DNA sequence: TGTGCCAGCAGCCAACCACTAGCGGGAACCTACGAGCAGTACTTC.

The chain couples TRBV9 to TRBJ2-2; D possibly corresponds to TRBD2 (6 bases). The CDR3 has 17 amino acids. The V gene's germline CDR1 is SGDLS and CDR2 YYNGEE. The V and J ends lost 4 bases and 8 bases respectively, with 24 bases between them. In nucleotides, the CDR3 is TGTGCCAGCAGCCTTAAACCTCCGGGACTCAGACCTGGGGAGCTGTTTTTT. Residues: CASSLKPPGLRPGELFF.

The V gene is TRBV28, the J gene TRBJ2-5; 10 nucleotides align to TRBD2. Germline V gene lookup returns CDR1 MDHEN and CDR2 SYDVKM. This CDR3 has 16 residues. V gave up 4 bases and J gave up 6 bases; unmatched junction bases: 11. The CDR3 region has the DNA TGTGCCAGCAGTTCGTGGCTAGCGGGGGATGAAAAGACCCAGTACTTC. It yields the protein CASSSWLAGDEKTQYF.

This chain uses TRBV7-9 with TRBJ2-2, with TRBD2 matching over 11 bases. Germline CDR1 SEHNR, CDR2 FQNEAQ (reference sequence). J gave up 1 base and V 5 bases, and 3 bases lay outside the gene matches. This CDR3 region has 16 residues. CDR3: CASSATSGVNTGELFF. CDR3 sequence (DNA): TGTGCCAGCAGCGCGACTAGCGGGGTGAACACCGGGGAGCTGTTTTTT.

CDR3: CASSPGVGGPTEAFF. The DNA for the CDR3 is TGTGCCAGCAGCCCTGGGGTCGGGGGACCCACTGAAGCTTTCTTT. V gene TRBV11-2 combines with J gene TRBJ1-1; the D gene is possibly TRBD1 (5 bases). The ends were cut back, 5 bases at V and 4 bases at J, with 17 bases in the middle. Per germline, CDR1 SGHAT and CDR2 FQNNGV. The CDR3 totals 15 residues. Full variable domain (remainder filled in from reference TRBV11-2 and TRBJ1-1): EAGVAQSPRYKIIEKRQSVAFWCNPISGHATLYWYQQILGQGPKLLIQFQNNGVVDDSQLPKDRFSAERLKGVDSTLKIQPAKLEDSAVYLCASSPGVGGPTEAFFGQGTRLTVV.

The chain recombines TRBV27 with TRBJ2-7, with D perhaps matching TRBD1 (8 bases). Germline CDR1 reads MNHEY; CDR2 reads SMNVEV (reference sequence). This CDR3 spans 16 amino acids. V was trimmed by 7 bases and J by 0 bases, leaving 19 bases between them. The CDR3 protein is CASKQLDREGSYEQYF. CDR3 in DNA: TGTGCCAGCAAACAATTGGACAGGGAGGGCTCCTACGAGCAGTACTTC.

The V call is TRBV5-1, the J call TRBJ1-2, with D unresolved. V was clipped by 2 bases and J by 6 bases, with 5 bases between them. Germline assignment: CDR1 SGHRS and CDR2 YFSETQ. The CDR3 is made up of 11 amino acids. CDR3 residues: CASSFGDGYTF. Here the CDR3 DNA reads TGCGCCAGCAGCTTCGGTGATGGCTACACCTTC.

This clone has only one observation. The identical CDR3 is also encoded by other nucleotide sequences in the sample. The chain employs TRBV30 and TRBJ2-1; no definite D call. This CDR3 has 12 residues. Trimming removed 0 bases at V and 6 bases at J, with 6 bases between. The V gene's germline CDR1 is GTSNPN and CDR2 SVGIG (reference sequence). The CDR3 is CAWSVLGNEQFF. For the CDR3, the DNA is TGTGCCTGGAGTGTACTCGGCAATGAGCAGTTCTTC.

The rearrangement joins TRBV19 to TRBJ1-2, with D possibly matching TRBD1 (6 bases). Germline CDR1 and CDR2: LNHDA and SQIVND (reference sequence). The V and J ends lost 5 bases and 8 bases respectively, with 18 bases between them. This CDR3 region has 14 residues. The CDR3 loop is CASSLQGAALGYTF. For the CDR3, the DNA is TGTGCCAGTAGTCTACAGGGAGCCGCCTTAGGCTACACCTTC.

The J gene is TRBJ2-6, the V gene TRBV19; D remains ambiguous. V lost 7 bases to trimming and J lost 6 bases, with 7 bases between them. CDR3 length equals 12 residues. In germline, CDR1 is LNHDA, CDR2 SQIVND (reference sequence). The CDR3 bases are TGTGCCAGTATCCAGGTGGCCAACGTCCTGACTTTC. The encoded protein is CASIQVANVLTF.

In nucleotides, the CDR3 is TGCGCCAGCAGCCTGGGAGGACACCTCTATGGCTACACCTTC. This sequence encodes CASSLGGHLYGYTF. The chain joins TRBV5-1 to TRBJ1-2, with D perhaps TRBD1 (5 bases). Germline lookup yields CDR1 SGHRS and CDR2 YFSETQ. V was pared by 4 bases and J by 4 bases, with 14 bases between. The CDR3 spans 14 residues.

The rearrangement links TRBV29-1 to TRBJ2-2, with D tentatively TRBD1 or TRBD2 (5 bases each). The germline V gene encodes CDR1 SQVTM and CDR2 ANQGSEA. The CDR3 spans 13 residues. Trimming stripped 1 base from V and 11 bases from J, with 14 bases between. The CDR3 DNA is TGCAGCGTTGAAGCGTTTTCGGGGCGCGAGCTGTTTTTT. It encodes CSVEAFSGRELFF.

The chain employs TRBV7-2 and TRBJ2-3; D call uncertain. Trimming left V 3 bases short and J 6 bases short, with 4 bases between. The CDR3 has 11 residues. The germline CDR1 and CDR2 sequences are SGHTA and FQGNSA. The DNA for the CDR3 is TGTGCCAGCAGCTTGAGTGATACGCAGTATTTT. This gives the protein CASSLSDTQYF.